This paragraph covers one T cell receptor (beta chain) sequence. The antigen remains undetermined. Time point reported: cycle 4 day 1 (C4D1), after more than 5 weeks of nivolumab. Patients all relapsed after autologous stem cell transplantation, and there was variation in brentuximab vedotin exposure. Through magnetic negative selection, CD8+ T cells were separated from PBMCs that had been thawed. The data were taken from a study of PD-1 blockade in classical Hodgkin lymphoma. Overall study results and limits: CD4+ but not CD8+ TCR diversity rose significantly by C4D1.

Using immunoSEQ multiplex PCR, the repertoire was profiled, and TCRdb retains in-frame clones only, with some absent. The table shows about 12,000 clones, with roughly 81% occurring only once. Sequenced here: CD8+ T cells from blood, sampled before the fourth cycle of nivolumab. The source is a human donor with classical Hodgkin lymphoma. The donor label of this sample is uncertain.

CDR3 in amino acids: CASSFGFPGEQYF. CDR3 in DNA: TGTGCCAGTAGTTTTGGGTTTCCGGGCGAGCAGTACTTC. The V and J genes are TRBV19 and TRBJ2-7; D is unresolved. The CDR3 has 13 residues. V was cut by 5 bases and J by 6 bases, with 14 bases left in between. CDR1 LNHDA and CDR2 SQIVND come from the germline V gene (reference sequence). Filled out from reference TRBV19 and TRBJ2-7, the complete variable domain reads DGGITQSPKYLFRKEGQNVTLSCEQNLNHDAMYWYRQDPGQGLRLIYYSQIVNDFQKGDIAEGYSVSREKKESFPLTVTSAQKNPTAFYLCASSFGFPGEQYFGPGTRLTVT.